This TCR beta chain emerged from a study of low-dose radiotherapy and immunotherapy resistance in tumors. At the level of the study: Intravenous cyclophosphamide at 200 mg/m2 preceded radiation and immunotherapy by one day, every two weeks.

Time point given: before trial treatment. This clonotype was seen at least ten times. V shed 2 bases, J shed 2 bases, and the junction held 4 bases outside the gene matches. The CDR3 has 15 residues. First-strand cDNA used TRAV- and TRBV-specific primers, covering alpha and beta chains. Amplification of TCRs used a constant-region primer and V-primer adapter for approximately 19 PCR cycles. TCRdb used MiXCR to reprocess the reads, holding one entry per CDR3 protein. The sample lists fewer than 90,000 distinct CDR3 sequences, approximately 20% occurring once. The starting material was PBMCs, obtained before treatment. The receptor comes from a male donor with prostate cancer. The V call is TRBV23-1, the J call TRBJ2-5, with TRBD1 identical over 8 bases. TRBV23-1 is identified as an open reading frame with a role that is uncertain. Written as DNA, the CDR3 is TGCGCCAGCAGTCAAAGGACAGGGTCACAAGAGACCCAGTACTTC. It encodes CASSQRTGSQETQYF.